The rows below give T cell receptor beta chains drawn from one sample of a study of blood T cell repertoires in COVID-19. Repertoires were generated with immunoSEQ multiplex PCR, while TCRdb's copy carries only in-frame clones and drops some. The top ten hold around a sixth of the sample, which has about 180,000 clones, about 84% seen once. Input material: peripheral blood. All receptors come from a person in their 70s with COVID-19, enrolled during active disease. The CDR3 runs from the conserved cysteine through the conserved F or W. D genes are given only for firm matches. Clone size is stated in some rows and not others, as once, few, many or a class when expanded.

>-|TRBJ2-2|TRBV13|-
TGTGCCAGCTCTCTAGCAGGGGTCAGCACCGGGGAGCTGTTTTTT
CASSLAGVSTGELFF
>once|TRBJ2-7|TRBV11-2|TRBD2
TGTGCCAGCAGCTTATCGACGGGACCCGGGGGGGCAAGGTCCTACGAGCAGTACTTC
CASSLSTGPGGARSYEQYF
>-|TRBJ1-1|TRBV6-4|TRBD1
TGTGCCAGCCGTCCCGGGACAGGTACCCGTGCGGAAGCTTTCTTT
CASRPGTGTRAEAFF
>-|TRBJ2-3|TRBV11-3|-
TGTGCCAGCAGCGGTGGGGGGGCGCTGGCTACAGATACGCAGTATTTT
CASSGGGALATDTQYF
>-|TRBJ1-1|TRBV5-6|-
TGTGCCAGCAGCTTCGCGGGACGGGTGAACACTGAAGCTTTCTTT
CASSFAGRVNTEAFF
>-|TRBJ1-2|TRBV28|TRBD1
TGTGCCAGCAGATGGGACAGGGGCCAAATTGGCTACACCTTC
CASRWDRGQIGYTF
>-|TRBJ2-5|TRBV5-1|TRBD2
TGCGCCAGCAGCTTGGGTAGCGGGAGTTGGAGAGAGACCCAGTACTTC
CASSLGSGSWRETQYF
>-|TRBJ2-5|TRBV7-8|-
TGTGCCAGCAGCTCACTATGGGGAGGGGGAGAGACCCAGTACTTC
CASSSLWGGGETQYF
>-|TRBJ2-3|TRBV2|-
TGTGCCAGCAGTCGGACAGGGAGGGTTACAGATACGCAGTATTTT
CASSRTGRVTDTQYF
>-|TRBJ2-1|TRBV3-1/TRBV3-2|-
TGTGCCAGCAGCCGGAGAAGCTCCTACAATGAGCAGTTCTTC
CASSRRSSYNEQFF
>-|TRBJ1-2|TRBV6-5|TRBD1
TGTGCCAGCAGTCGCGGACAGGGCGACTATGGCTACACCTTC
CASSRGQGDYGYTF
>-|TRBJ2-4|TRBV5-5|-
TGTGCCAGCAGCAGACTATACAGGGACCGAGTAGCCAAAAACATTCAGTACTTC
CASSRLYRDRVAKNIQYF
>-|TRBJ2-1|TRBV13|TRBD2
TGTGCCAGCAGCTTGGAACCGGGACTAGCGGCGTACAATGAGCAGTTCTTC
CASSLEPGLAAYNEQFF
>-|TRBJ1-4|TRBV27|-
TGTGCCAGCAGTCACCGCCGGACAGAGGCCGAGGCAAAACTGTTTTTT
CASSHRRTEAEAKLFF
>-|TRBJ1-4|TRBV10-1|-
TGCGCCAGCAGGAACCGGACTGAGACTAATGAAAAACTGTTTTTT
CASRNRTETNEKLFF
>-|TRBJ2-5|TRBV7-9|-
TGTGCCAGCAGCTTGAGGCGGGGGCTACAAGAGACCCAGTACTTC
CASSLRRGLQETQYF